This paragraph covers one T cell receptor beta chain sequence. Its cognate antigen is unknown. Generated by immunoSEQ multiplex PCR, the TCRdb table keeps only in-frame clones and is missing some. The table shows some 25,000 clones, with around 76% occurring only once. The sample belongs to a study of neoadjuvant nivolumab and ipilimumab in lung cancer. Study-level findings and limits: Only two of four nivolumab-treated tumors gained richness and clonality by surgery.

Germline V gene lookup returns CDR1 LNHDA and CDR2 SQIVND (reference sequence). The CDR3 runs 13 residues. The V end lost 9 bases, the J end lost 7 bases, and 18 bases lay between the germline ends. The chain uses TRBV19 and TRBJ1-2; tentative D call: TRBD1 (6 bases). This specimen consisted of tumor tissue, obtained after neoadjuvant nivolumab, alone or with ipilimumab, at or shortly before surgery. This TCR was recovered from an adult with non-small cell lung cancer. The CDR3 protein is CASHSGGSVGYTF. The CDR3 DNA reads TGTGCCAGCCATTCTGGGGGCTCTGTTGGCTACACCTTC.